The rows below give T cell receptor beta chains drawn from one sample of a study of CD8 T cells in ankylosing spondylitis. TCRdb fed the 5' RACE reads into MiXCR, producing one record per CDR3 protein. This table has 180,000 or so distinct CDR3 sequences, around 10% appearing once. Sequencing was done on a sample of blood, either unsorted or a sorted T cell fraction (not recorded which). The receptors originated from a male donor with ankylosing spondylitis or in good health (not recorded which). The CDR3 runs from the conserved cysteine through the conserved F or W. Fields, in order: CDR3 length, J gene, D gene, V gene, clone size, CDR3 DNA, CDR3 protein. D genes are given only for firm matches. Clone size is shown for a subset of rows, as once, few, many or a class of expanded clone.

len: 12
j_gene: TRBJ1-2
d_gene: -
v_gene: TRBV30
abundance: -
CDR3nt: TGTGCCTGGAGTGTATTAATCAATGGCTACACCTTC
CDR3aa: CAWSVLINGYTF

len: 14
j_gene: TRBJ1-1
d_gene: -
v_gene: TRBV7-9
abundance: -
CDR3nt: TGTGCCAGCAGCTTAGCTGGTGGGGCCACTGAAGCTTTCTTT
CDR3aa: CASSLAGGATEAFF

len: 17
j_gene: TRBJ2-2
d_gene: TRBD2
v_gene: TRBV25-1
abundance: few
CDR3nt: TGTGCCAGCAGTGATTGGGGGGGGTATGGTGACCGCGGGGAGCTGTTTTTT
CDR3aa: CASSDWGGYGDRGELFF

len: 18
j_gene: TRBJ2-6
d_gene: -
v_gene: TRBV5-6
abundance: -
CDR3nt: TGTGCCAGCAGCTTCAGCACCCCAGGCCCTACTGGGGCCAACGTCCTGACTTTC
CDR3aa: CASSFSTPGPTGANVLTF

len: 18
j_gene: TRBJ2-2
d_gene: -
v_gene: TRBV15
abundance: many
CDR3nt: TGTGCCACCAGCAGAGATCTGGCGGGTACAGTGAGCACCGGGGAGCTGTTTTTT
CDR3aa: CATSRDLAGTVSTGELFF

len: 15
j_gene: TRBJ2-3
d_gene: TRBD2
v_gene: TRBV11-2
abundance: -
CDR3nt: TGTGCCAGCAGCTTTAACGGGGGGTTCACAGATACGCAGTATTTT
CDR3aa: CASSFNGGFTDTQYF

len: 15
j_gene: TRBJ2-7
d_gene: TRBD1
v_gene: TRBV5-6
abundance: few
CDR3nt: TGTGCCAGCAGTCCGGACAGGGGGCGGCCCTACGAGCAGTACTTC
CDR3aa: CASSPDRGRPYEQYF

len: 13
j_gene: TRBJ1-2
d_gene: -
v_gene: TRBV10-3
abundance: many
CDR3nt: TGTGCCATCAGCGGTTCCGTCTCCCATGGCTACACCTTC
CDR3aa: CAISGSVSHGYTF

len: 14
j_gene: TRBJ2-5
d_gene: -
v_gene: TRBV7-8
abundance: few
CDR3nt: TGTGCCAGCAGCTTAGATCGGTTCCAAGAGACCCAGTACTTC
CDR3aa: CASSLDRFQETQYF

len: 12
j_gene: TRBJ2-7
d_gene: -
v_gene: TRBV7-9
abundance: -
CDR3nt: TGTGCCAGCAGCATCGACAGCTACGAGCAGTACTTC
CDR3aa: CASSIDSYEQYF

len: 12
j_gene: TRBJ1-1
d_gene: -
v_gene: TRBV7-2
abundance: few
CDR3nt: TGTGCCAGCAGCTTAGGGCATTTGGAAGCTTTCTTT
CDR3aa: CASSLGHLEAFF

len: 16
j_gene: TRBJ2-1
d_gene: -
v_gene: TRBV5-1
abundance: many
CDR3nt: TGCGCCAGCAGCCCAGTCTGGGCCGAAGGAAACAATGAGCAGTTCTTC
CDR3aa: CASSPVWAEGNNEQFF

len: 15
j_gene: TRBJ2-1
d_gene: TRBD2
v_gene: TRBV2
abundance: -
CDR3nt: TGTGCCAGCAGTTCTAGCGGGAGAGTGAGCAATGAGCAGTTCTTC
CDR3aa: CASSSSGRVSNEQFF

len: 13
j_gene: TRBJ1-6
d_gene: -
v_gene: TRBV20-1
abundance: many
CDR3nt: TGCAGTGCACTCGGACAGTGGGATTCACCCCTCCACTTT
CDR3aa: CSALGQWDSPLHF

len: 15
j_gene: TRBJ1-4
d_gene: TRBD1
v_gene: TRBV7-8
abundance: many
CDR3nt: TGTGCCAGCAGCTTAGGGGGGACAGGGGATGAAAAACTGTTTTTT
CDR3aa: CASSLGGTGDEKLFF

len: 19
j_gene: TRBJ2-2
d_gene: TRBD2
v_gene: TRBV9
abundance: many
CDR3nt: TGTGCCAGCAGCGTAGCGGTGACTAGCGGGGGGATGAACACCGGGGAGCTGTTTTTT
CDR3aa: CASSVAVTSGGMNTGELFF

len: 16
j_gene: TRBJ2-1
d_gene: TRBD2
v_gene: TRBV11-2
abundance: -
CDR3nt: TGTGCCAGCAGCTGGTCCGGGACTAGCGGGAGGAATGAGCAGTTCTTC
CDR3aa: CASSWSGTSGRNEQFF

len: 17
j_gene: TRBJ2-1
d_gene: TRBD2
v_gene: TRBV2
abundance: -
CDR3nt: TGTGCCAGCAGTGAAGCTTTGAGCGGGGGCCGGATGGATGAGCAGTTCTTC
CDR3aa: CASSEALSGGRMDEQFF

len: 13
j_gene: TRBJ1-2
d_gene: -
v_gene: TRBV11-2
abundance: many
CDR3nt: TGTGCCAGCAGCGAAGCGGGATTCTATGGCTACACCTTC
CDR3aa: CASSEAGFYGYTF

len: 13
j_gene: TRBJ2-1
d_gene: -
v_gene: TRBV11-2
abundance: many
CDR3nt: TGTGCCAGCAGCTTAGAGAGGTTCAATGAGCAGTTCTTC
CDR3aa: CASSLERFNEQFF

len: 14
j_gene: TRBJ2-1
d_gene: TRBD2
v_gene: TRBV3-1
abundance: -
CDR3nt: TGTGCCAGCAGCCATTTAGCGGGGGGTAATGAGCAGTTCTTC
CDR3aa: CASSHLAGGNEQFF

len: 14
j_gene: TRBJ1-2
d_gene: TRBD1
v_gene: TRBV27
abundance: -
CDR3nt: TGTGCCAGCAGTTTATCTCAGGGGGCGGGAGGCTACACCTTC
CDR3aa: CASSLSQGAGGYTF

len: 15
j_gene: TRBJ2-7
d_gene: -
v_gene: TRBV7-2
abundance: few
CDR3nt: TGTGCCAGCAGCTTATTCTCTAGCGCCTCCTACGAGCAGTACTTC
CDR3aa: CASSLFSSASYEQYF

len: 15
j_gene: TRBJ2-5
d_gene: TRBD2
v_gene: TRBV11-2
abundance: -
CDR3nt: TGTGCCAGCAGCCCCTTACTAGCGGTACAAGAGACCCAGTACTTC
CDR3aa: CASSPLLAVQETQYF

len: 15
j_gene: TRBJ2-1
d_gene: TRBD1
v_gene: TRBV12-3/TRBV12-4
abundance: many
CDR3nt: TGTGCCAGCTCGGGACAGGAGAACTCCTACAATGAGCAGTTCTTC
CDR3aa: CASSGQENSYNEQFF

len: 14
j_gene: TRBJ2-2
d_gene: -
v_gene: TRBV5-4
abundance: many
CDR3nt: TGTGCCAGCAGCTTGGATCTGGGCGCCGGGGAGCTGTTTTTT
CDR3aa: CASSLDLGAGELFF

len: 14
j_gene: TRBJ1-1
d_gene: -
v_gene: TRBV11-3
abundance: once
CDR3nt: TGTGCCAGCAGTTTGGGGGGCGCGATCACTGAAGCTTTCTTT
CDR3aa: CASSLGGAITEAFF

len: 13
j_gene: TRBJ2-7
d_gene: TRBD1
v_gene: TRBV10-2
abundance: few
CDR3nt: TGCGCCAGCAGACGACAGGGCCTCGGCGAGCAGTACTTC
CDR3aa: CASRRQGLGEQYF

len: 15
j_gene: TRBJ2-1
d_gene: TRBD1
v_gene: TRBV6-1
abundance: many
CDR3nt: TGTGCCAGCACCACCGACAGGGACTCCTACAATGAGCAGTTCTTC
CDR3aa: CASTTDRDSYNEQFF

len: 15
j_gene: TRBJ1-2
d_gene: TRBD1
v_gene: TRBV6-1
abundance: few
CDR3nt: TGTGCCAGCAGTGCCTGGGACAGGGGGCGAGTAGGCTACACCTTC
CDR3aa: CASSAWDRGRVGYTF

len: 15
j_gene: TRBJ1-1
d_gene: -
v_gene: TRBV4-1
abundance: many
CDR3nt: TGCGCCAGCAGCCAAGAAGGGGATCAGAACACTGAAGCTTTCTTT
CDR3aa: CASSQEGDQNTEAFF

len: 16
j_gene: TRBJ2-3
d_gene: TRBD2
v_gene: TRBV6-1
abundance: few
CDR3nt: TGTGCCAGCAGCCCTACCGGGACTAGCGGTTGGGATACGCAGTATTTT
CDR3aa: CASSPTGTSGWDTQYF

len: 15
j_gene: TRBJ2-4
d_gene: -
v_gene: TRBV27
abundance: many
CDR3nt: TGTGCCAGCAGTCACTCGAGACTAGCCAAAAACATTCAGTACTTC
CDR3aa: CASSHSRLAKNIQYF

len: 13
j_gene: TRBJ1-6
d_gene: -
v_gene: TRBV3-1
abundance: many
CDR3nt: TGTGCCAGCAACCAGGGTTATAATTCACCCCTCCACTTT
CDR3aa: CASNQGYNSPLHF

len: 12
j_gene: TRBJ1-2
d_gene: TRBD1
v_gene: TRBV24-1
abundance: many
CDR3nt: TGTGCCACCTCAAAGGACAGGGATGGCTACACCTTC
CDR3aa: CATSKDRDGYTF